The 32 T cell receptor beta chains below come from one sample, sequenced in a study of T cell responses to AZD1222 COVID-19 vaccine. TCRdb's table, derived via immunoSEQ multiplex PCR, lists solely in-frame clones and lacks some. The sample shows 85,000 to 110,000 clones, 90% to 95% of them seen only once. Source: peripheral blood, taken on day 0 of AZD1222 vaccination. The receptors here all came from an adult in good health.

The chain recombines TRBV6-5 with TRBJ1-2, with D possibly matching TRBD1 (5 bases). Trimming pared 4 bases from V and 4 bases from J, leaving 10 bases between. The CDR3 is 13 amino acids. Germline V gene data show CDR1 as MNHEY and CDR2 as SVGAGI. Here the CDR3 DNA reads TGTGCCAGCAGTTCAGTCGGGGGCTATGGCTACACCTTC. Its translation: CASSSVGGYGYTF.

The V and J genes are TRBV7-8 and TRBJ2-3, with 13 nucleotides matching TRBD2. The length of the CDR3 is 16 residues. J was trimmed by 5 bases and V by 3 bases; bases with no gene match: 5. Germline V gene lookup returns CDR1 SGHVS and CDR2 FQNEAQ. CDR3 coding DNA: TGTGCCAGCAGCTTCCTACTAGCGGGAGGGCAAGATACGCAGTATTTT. Amino acid sequence: CASSFLLAGGQDTQYF.

This chain connects TRBV5-4 to TRBJ2-3; TRBD2 aligns across 10 bases. This CDR3 contains 17 residues. In germline, CDR1 is SGHNT, CDR2 YYREEE (reference sequence). V trimming: 4 bases; J trimming: 0 bases; junction bases outside the gene matches: 8. CDR3 sequence: CASSLRLAGGSTDTQYF. DNA of the CDR3: TGTGCCAGCAGCCTACGACTAGCGGGCGGTAGCACAGATACGCAGTATTTT.

The chain combines TRBV14 with TRBJ1-2; D possibly corresponds to TRBD1 (5 bases). The CDR3 spans 13 residues. The germline CDR1 and CDR2 sequences are SGHDN and FVKESK. V lost 4 bases, J lost 8 bases, and 14 bases lay in between. The CDR3 DNA follows: TGTGCCAGCAGCCCAACACGGGGGAACGGCTACACCTTC. It translates to CASSPTRGNGYTF.

The chain joins TRBV7-3 to TRBJ2-1, with 10 bases identical to TRBD2. V lost 5 bases to trimming and J lost 13 bases; unmatched junction nucleotides: 8. This CDR3 has 13 amino acids. The V gene's germline CDR1 is SGHTA and CDR2 FQGTGA. CDR3 sequence reads: CASSPLAGGRQFF. Here the CDR3 DNA reads TGTGCCAGCAGCCCCTTAGCGGGAGGCCGCCAGTTCTTC. The full variable domain, completed using reference TRBV7-3 and TRBJ2-1, is GAGVSQTPSNKVTEKGKYVELRCDPISGHTALYWYRQSLGQGPEFLIYFQGTGAADDSGLPNDRFFAVRPEGSVSTLKIQRTERGDSAVYLCASSPLAGGRQFFGPGTRLTVL.

This clone was seen only a few times. The chain joins TRBV7-2 to TRBJ1-6; D may be TRBD1 (5 bases). The CDR3 is 14 amino acids. V was pared by 6 bases and J by 8 bases, with 14 bases between. Germline loops: CDR1 SGHTA, CDR2 FQGNSA. In DNA form, the CDR3 reads TGTGCCAGCAGGGGAGGGACCTGGGATTCACCCCTCCACTTT. Residues: CASRGGTWDSPLHF.

This clone has more than one count but fewer than ten. This sequence joins TRBV9 and TRBJ2-3; tentatively, D is TRBD2 (6 bases). The CDR3 consists of 14 residues. The V end lost 3 bases, the J end lost 1 base, and 9 bases lay between the germline ends. Germline lookup yields CDR1 SGDLS and CDR2 YYNGEE. CDR3 DNA sequence: TGTGCCAGCAGCGCTAGCGTGGGCACAGATACGCAGTATTTT. It encodes CASSASVGTDTQYF.

V usage is TRBV30 and J usage is TRBJ2-7; D not resolved. This CDR3 spans 14 amino acids. V lost 0 bases to trimming and J lost 2 bases, with 11 bases between them. Germline assignment: CDR1 GTSNPN and CDR2 SVGIG (reference sequence). The CDR3 DNA reads as TGTGCCTGGAGTGTAGTCAATTCCCCCTACGAGCAGTACTTC. It codes for CAWSVVNSPYEQYF.

The V call is TRBV30, the J call TRBJ2-7; D is uncertain. CDR3 length: 14 residues. The germline V gene encodes CDR1 GTSNPN and CDR2 SVGIG (reference sequence). V shed 2 bases and J shed 3 bases, with 14 bases lying between them. The CDR3 nucleotides are TGTGCCTGGAGTCACAGCGCCAGGTACTACGAGCAGTACTTC. This sequence encodes CAWSHSARYYEQYF.

The chain couples TRBV9 to TRBJ2-5; D may be TRBD2 (5 bases). CDR3 length equals 15 residues. Looked up from germline, CDR1 is SGDLS and CDR2 is YYNGEE. Deletions cut 0 bases from V and 1 base from J, with 10 bases between. The CDR3 is CASSVGELGQETQYF. Here the CDR3 DNA reads TGTGCCAGCAGCGTAGGGGAGTTGGGCCAAGAGACCCAGTACTTC.

The V and J genes are TRBV5-1 and TRBJ1-1; D is ambiguous. The germline V and J ends were trimmed by 3 bases and 5 bases, with 14 bases remaining between them. From germline, CDR1 is SGHRS and CDR2 YFSETQ. The CDR3 extends over 14 amino acids. CDR3 coding DNA: TGCGCCAGCAGCTGGGCCGCTGGGCTAACTGAAGCTTTCTTT. Protein sequence: CASSWAAGLTEAFF.

The sample holds one count of this clone. The CDR3 nucleotides read TGTGCCAGCAGCCAAGTACAGTCGGGCGGCTACACCTTC. Amino acid sequence: CASSQVQSGGYTF. The J gene is TRBJ1-2, the V gene TRBV3-1 (or the pseudogene TRBV3-2); D is uncertain. Trimming removed 1 base from V and 8 bases from J, with 11 bases in between. Looked up from germline, CDR1 is LGHDT and CDR2 is YNNKEL (reference sequence). This CDR3 contains 13 residues.

The CDR3 protein is CAVGETQYF. The CDR3 region has the DNA TGTGCCGTCGGGGAGACCCAGTACTTC. The chain couples TRBV10-3 to TRBJ2-5; D gene unclear. V lost 11 bases and J 5 bases, leaving 6 bases between the germline ends. Germline-derived CDR1 and CDR2 are ENHRY and SYGVKD. The CDR3 is 9 residues long.

V gene TRBV5-5 combines with J gene TRBJ1-1; no firm D call. Germline values: CDR1 SGHKS, CDR2 YYEKEE (reference sequence). Trimming stripped 0 bases from V and 6 bases from J, with 12 bases between. The CDR3 is 14 residues long. Here the CDR3 reads CASSLDRFDPEAFF. In nucleotides, the CDR3 is TGTGCCAGCAGCTTGGATCGGTTTGACCCTGAAGCTTTCTTT.

V is TRBV30 and J is TRBJ2-1; D gene uncertain. This CDR3 is 12 amino acids long. The ends were cut back, 0 bases at V and 10 bases at J, with 10 bases in the middle. The V gene's germline CDR1 is GTSNPN and CDR2 SVGIG (reference sequence). The CDR3 protein is CAWSVMAPEQFF. The CDR3 DNA sequence: TGTGCCTGGAGTGTAATGGCCCCAGAGCAGTTCTTC.

This clone was counted once. The chain couples TRBV5-6 to TRBJ1-1; D unresolved. Trimming cost V 0 bases and J 8 bases, with 8 bases left between them. There are 12 residues in the CDR3. The V gene's germline CDR1 is SGHDT and CDR2 YYEEEE. The chain's CDR3 is CASSLARLEAFF. The CDR3 DNA is TGTGCCAGCAGCTTGGCCAGGTTAGAAGCTTTCTTT.

The chain is built from TRBV19 and TRBJ1-1, with no clear D. The germline V gene encodes CDR1 LNHDA and CDR2 SQIVND (reference sequence). The V end was cut by 7 bases, the J end by 0 bases, with 12 bases between. This CDR3 is 14 amino acids long. Written as DNA, the CDR3 is TGTGCCAGTACTTCTATGGGGATGAACACTGAAGCTTTCTTT. Translating it yields CASTSMGMNTEAFF.

J is TRBJ1-5 and V is TRBV4-1; unclear D gene. The CDR3 extends over 16 amino acids. Trimming left V 0 bases short and J 2 bases short, with 11 bases between. CDR1 is MGHRA and CDR2 is YSYEKL in the germline V gene. CDR3 nucleotide sequence: TGCGCCAGCAGCCAAGATCTGGGCGGTGGCAATCAGCCCCAGCATTTT. It translates to CASSQDLGGGNQPQHF.

This clone was recorded only once. The chain joins TRBV9 to TRBJ1-1; no definite D call. Trimming removed 3 bases at V and 2 bases at J, with 11 bases between. Germline CDR1 is SGDLS and CDR2 is YYNGEE. The CDR3 runs to 14 residues. The CDR3 coding sequence is TGTGCCAGCAGCGGGCCCGTTCCAAACACTGAAGCTTTCTTT. This sequence encodes CASSGPVPNTEAFF.

J is TRBJ2-7 and V is TRBV7-8, with D maybe TRBD1 (5 bases). The CDR3 totals 13 residues. Germline CDR1 and CDR2: SGHVS and FQNEAQ. V lost 4 bases and J lost 5, with 12 bases in between. This CDR3 is CASSYAGFNEQYF. In DNA, the CDR3 is TGTGCCAGCAGCTATGCAGGGTTTAACGAGCAGTACTTC.

The chain couples TRBV23-1 to TRBJ1-2; D gene uncertain. TRBV23-1 qualifies as an ORF whose function is uncertain. Deletions cut 4 bases from V and 6 bases from J, with 36 bases between. This CDR3 is built from 21 residues. DNA for the CDR3: TGCGCCAGCAGTCGTTTCACCCCGGTTGCTCCGCCTGACCGCCTGACTCATGGCTACACCTTC. Protein: CASSRFTPVAPPDRLTHGYTF.

The rearrangement uses TRBV7-2 and TRBJ1-6; the match to TRBD1 covers 7 bases. This CDR3 comprises 15 residues. The germline CDR1 and CDR2 sequences are SGHTA and FQGNSA. V was pared by 0 bases and J by 7 bases, with 3 bases of the junction left unmatched. CDR3 region: CASSLAIGGNSPLHF. CDR3 sequence (DNA): TGTGCCAGCAGCTTAGCCATAGGGGGCAATTCACCCCTCCACTTT.

The chain couples TRBV28 to TRBJ2-3, with 8 positions matching TRBD2. The trim removed 3 bases at V and 2 bases at J, leaving 10 bases unmatched. Germline lookup yields CDR1 MDHEN and CDR2 SYDVKM. The CDR3 covers 17 residues. CDR3 coding DNA: TGTGCCAGCAGTTTCTTACGGGAGGGCCTCCACACAGATACGCAGTATTTT. It translates to CASSFLREGLHTDTQYF.

This clone was detected once. The rearrangement links TRBV6-5 to TRBJ1-3, with TRBD1 as a possible D gene (5 bases). The V end lost 6 bases, the J end lost 10 bases, and 16 bases lay between the germline ends. The V gene's germline CDR1 is MNHEY and CDR2 SVGAGI. The CDR3 totals 13 residues. The CDR3 DNA follows: TGTGCCAGCAGCAGGGAGTACGATCGGACCATATATTTT. Its protein product is CASSREYDRTIYF.

The J gene is TRBJ2-7, the V gene TRBV5-1; D is uncertain. CDR3 length equals 14 residues. The germline V gene has CDR1 SGHRS and CDR2 YFSETQ. Between the trimmed V and J ends, which lost 3 bases and 4 bases, there was a span of 14 bases. The CDR3 spells CASSSLLAAYEQYF. CDR3 coding DNA: TGCGCCAGCAGCTCCCTTTTAGCAGCGTACGAGCAGTACTTC.

The rearrangement links TRBV20-1 to TRBJ2-7; D possibly matches TRBD1 or TRBD2 (5 bases each). The CDR3 consists of 13 residues. The germline V gene has CDR1 DFQATT and CDR2 SNEGSKA (reference sequence). V gave up 3 bases and J gave up 0 bases, with 9 bases separating them. The CDR3, as DNA: TGCAGTGCTAGTCGAGGGACCTCCTACGAGCAGTACTTC. This translates into CSASRGTSYEQYF.

The chain recombines TRBV19 with TRBJ2-1, with D possibly being TRBD1 (6 bases). The V gene lost 3 bases and the J gene lost 6 bases, with 15 bases spanning the gap. Germline V gene sequence: CDR1 LNHDA, CDR2 SQIVND (reference sequence). The CDR3 is 15 residues long. CDR3 region: CASSISGQTTNEQFF. The CDR3 region has the DNA TGTGCCAGTAGTATCTCGGGACAAACCACCAATGAGCAGTTCTTC.

The chain recombines TRBV5-4 with TRBJ2-7, with D perhaps assigned TRBD1 or TRBD2 (5 bases each). CDR1 and CDR2 from the germline V gene are SGHNT and YYREEE (reference sequence). Trimming removed 1 base from V and 2 bases from J, with 16 bases in between. This CDR3 has 16 amino acids. Here the CDR3 reads CASSLPGAQGAYEQYF. In DNA, the CDR3 is TGTGCCAGCAGCTTGCCCGGGGCGCAGGGTGCCTACGAGCAGTACTTC.

The chain carries TRBV7-3 and TRBJ2-3; D call uncertain. The length of the CDR3 is 16 residues. Germline-derived CDR1 and CDR2 are SGHTA and FQGTGA. V was shortened by 5 bases and J by 2 bases, with 17 bases between the two germline ends. The CDR3 DNA follows: TGTGCCAGCAGCCCTCGGGCGCCCTTCAACACAGATACGCAGTATTTT. Protein: CASSPRAPFNTDTQYF.

The gene calls are TRBV5-1 and TRBJ1-6, with TRBD1 identical over 7 bases. Trimming at V came to 4 bases and at J to 9 bases, leaving 13 bases not matched to a gene. From germline, CDR1 is SGHRS and CDR2 YFSETQ. The CDR3 spans 16 residues. The CDR3 DNA sequence: TGCGCCAGCAGCGACCAAAGGGCGGGGGACAGTTCACCCCTCCACTTT. Its protein product is CASSDQRAGDSSPLHF.

The chain has TRBV28 and TRBJ2-7; D gene ambiguous. V shed 4 bases and J shed 4 bases, with 11 bases lying between them. The V gene's germline CDR1 is MDHEN and CDR2 SYDVKM. This CDR3 is 13 amino acids long. The CDR3 bases are TGTGCCAGCAGTTCAACTACACCATACGAGCAGTACTTC. This translates into CASSSTTPYEQYF.

V is TRBV28 and J is TRBJ2-1, with 11 bases matching TRBD2. Per germline, CDR1 MDHEN and CDR2 SYDVKM. CDR3 length: 15 residues. V dropped 5 bases and J dropped 4; count of bases not matched to a gene: 4. CDR3: CASSQWTSGYNEQFF. The CDR3 DNA reads TGTGCCAGCAGTCAGTGGACTAGCGGGTACAATGAGCAGTTCTTC.